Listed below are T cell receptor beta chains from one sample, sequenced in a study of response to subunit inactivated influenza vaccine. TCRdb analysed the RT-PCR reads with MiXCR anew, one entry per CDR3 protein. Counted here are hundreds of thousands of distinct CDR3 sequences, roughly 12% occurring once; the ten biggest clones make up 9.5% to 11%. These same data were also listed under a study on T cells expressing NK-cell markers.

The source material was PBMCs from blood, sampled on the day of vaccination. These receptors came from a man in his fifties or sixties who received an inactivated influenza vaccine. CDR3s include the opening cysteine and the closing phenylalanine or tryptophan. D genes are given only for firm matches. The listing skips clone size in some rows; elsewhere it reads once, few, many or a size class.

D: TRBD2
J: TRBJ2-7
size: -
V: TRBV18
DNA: TGTGCCAGCTCACCGTCTAGCGGGGGGACCTACGAGCAGTACTTC
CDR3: CASSPSSGGTYEQYF

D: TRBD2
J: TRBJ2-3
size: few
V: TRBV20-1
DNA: TGCAGTGCTAGAGGACTAGCGGGAAAATTTAGAGATACGCAGTATTTT
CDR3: CSARGLAGKFRDTQYF

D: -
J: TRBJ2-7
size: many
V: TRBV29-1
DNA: TGCAGCGTTGCCCAGGGTGTAGGCGAGCAGTACTTC
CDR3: CSVAQGVGEQYF

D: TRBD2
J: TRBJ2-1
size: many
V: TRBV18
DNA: TGTGCCAGCAGCCCCGGGACTAGCGGGAGTAATGAGCAGTTCTTC
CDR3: CASSPGTSGSNEQFF

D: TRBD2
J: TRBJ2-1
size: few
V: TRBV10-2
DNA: TGCGCCAGCAGGGGACGCGGGGGGGGGTCCTACAATGAGCAGTTCTTC
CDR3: CASRGRGGGSYNEQFF

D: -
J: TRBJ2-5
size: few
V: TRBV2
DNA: TGTGCCAGCAGTGAAAAGAATCAGGGATTGGAGACCCAGTACTTC
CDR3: CASSEKNQGLETQYF

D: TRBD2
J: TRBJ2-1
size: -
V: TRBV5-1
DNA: TGCGCCAGCAGCTTGGAGGCTAGCGGGGGCTATGAGCAGTTCTTC
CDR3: CASSLEASGGYEQFF

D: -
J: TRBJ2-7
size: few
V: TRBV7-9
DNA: TGTGCCAGCAGCTTGCCCGGGACTCTGCAGTACTTC
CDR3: CASSLPGTLQYF

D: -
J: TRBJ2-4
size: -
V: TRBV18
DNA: TGTGCCAGCTCACCACCGAGGGTTGCCAAAAACATTCAGTACTTC
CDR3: CASSPPRVAKNIQYF

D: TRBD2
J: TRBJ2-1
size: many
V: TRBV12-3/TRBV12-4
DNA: TGTGCCAGCAGTTTAGTTCCTAGCGGGAGCTCCTACAATGAGCAGTTCTTC
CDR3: CASSLVPSGSSYNEQFF

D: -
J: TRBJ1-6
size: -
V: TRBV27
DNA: TGTGCCAGCAGGAACAGCGTCTCCTATAATTCACCCCTCCACTTT
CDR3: CASRNSVSYNSPLHF

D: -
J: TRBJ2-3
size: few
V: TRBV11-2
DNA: TGTGCCAGCAGCTTAGAGTACGTGGATACGCAGTATTTT
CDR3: CASSLEYVDTQYF

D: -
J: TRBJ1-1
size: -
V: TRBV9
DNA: TGTGCCAGCAGCCCGACCGAACCGGGAGCAGAAGCTTTCTTT
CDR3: CASSPTEPGAEAFF

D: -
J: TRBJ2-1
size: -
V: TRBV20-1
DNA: TGCAGTGCTAGAACCTTTCCGGGACAAAGAATTAATGAGCAGTTCTTC
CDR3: CSARTFPGQRINEQFF

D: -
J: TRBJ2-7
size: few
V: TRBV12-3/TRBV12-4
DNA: TGTGCCAGCAGTTCCCTGGGACACTCCTACGAGCAGTACTTC
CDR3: CASSSLGHSYEQYF

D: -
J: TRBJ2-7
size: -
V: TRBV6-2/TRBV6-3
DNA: TGTGCCAGCAGTCCCAGGGTTACCTACGAGCAGTACTTC
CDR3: CASSPRVTYEQYF

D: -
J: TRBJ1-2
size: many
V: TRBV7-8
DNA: TGTGCCAGCAGCTCGATCCATAACTATGGCTACACCTTC
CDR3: CASSSIHNYGYTF

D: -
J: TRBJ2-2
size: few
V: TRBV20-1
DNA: TGCAGTGCCCACAGAGTTAACACCGGGGAGCTGTTTTTT
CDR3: CSAHRVNTGELFF

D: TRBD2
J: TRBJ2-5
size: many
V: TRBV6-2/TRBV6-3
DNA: TGTGCCAGCAGTTACGGTGGACTAGCGGGGGAGACCCAGTACTTC
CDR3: CASSYGGLAGETQYF

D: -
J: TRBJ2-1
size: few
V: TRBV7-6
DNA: TGTGCCAGCAGCTTAGTATCTGGCGGGCGGGATCGCAATGAGCAGTTCTTC
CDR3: CASSLVSGGRDRNEQFF

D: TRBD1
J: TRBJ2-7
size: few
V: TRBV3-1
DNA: TGTGCCAGCAGCGGACAGGGGGAAGAGCAGTACTTC
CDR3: CASSGQGEEQYF

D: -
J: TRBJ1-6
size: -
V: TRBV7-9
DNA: TGTGCCAGCAGCTTAGACATCTATAATTCACCCCTCCACTTT
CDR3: CASSLDIYNSPLHF

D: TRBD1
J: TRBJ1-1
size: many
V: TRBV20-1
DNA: TGCAGTGCTACGGACAGGGACACTGAAGCTTTCTTT
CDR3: CSATDRDTEAFF

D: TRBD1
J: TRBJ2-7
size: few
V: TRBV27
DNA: TGTGCCAGCAGTTTATCTCACAGGGGGCCCTCGTTGTACGAGCAGTACTTC
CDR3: CASSLSHRGPSLYEQYF

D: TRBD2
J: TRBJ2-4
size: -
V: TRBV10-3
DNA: TGTGCCATCAGTGAGTCTGGAGCGGGGGGGCCCCGTGCCAAAAACATTCAGTACTTC
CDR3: CAISESGAGGPRAKNIQYF

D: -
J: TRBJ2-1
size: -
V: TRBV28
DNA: TGTGCCAGCAGTTCGGGGACAAATAAAAATGAGCAGTTCTTC
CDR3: CASSSGTNKNEQFF

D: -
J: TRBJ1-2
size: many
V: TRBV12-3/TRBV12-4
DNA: TGTGCCAGCAGTTTAGGCAGCAACTATGGCTACACCTTC
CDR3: CASSLGSNYGYTF

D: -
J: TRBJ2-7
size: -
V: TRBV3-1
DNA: TGTGCCAGCAGCCAAGTTGGGGTCTACGAGCAGTACTTC
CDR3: CASSQVGVYEQYF

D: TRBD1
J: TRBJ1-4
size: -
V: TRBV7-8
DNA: TGTGCCAGCAGCGCAGCAGGGGGATGGAATGAAAAACTGTTTTTT
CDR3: CASSAAGGWNEKLFF

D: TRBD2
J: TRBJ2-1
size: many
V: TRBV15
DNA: TGTGCCACCAGCAGAGCTCTAGCGGGGGTCTTGGGTGAGCAGTTCTTC
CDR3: CATSRALAGVLGEQFF

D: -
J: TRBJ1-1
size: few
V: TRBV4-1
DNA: TGCGCCAGCAGCCCCGGTGGCAAACCCATGAACACTGAAGCTTTCTTT
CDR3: CASSPGGKPMNTEAFF

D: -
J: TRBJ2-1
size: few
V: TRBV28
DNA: TGTGCCAGCAGTTGGGCGGGAAACTCCTACAATGAGCAGTTCTTC
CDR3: CASSWAGNSYNEQFF

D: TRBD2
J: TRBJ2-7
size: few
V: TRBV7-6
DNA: TGTGCCAGCAGCTTAAGTCCTAGCGGGAGAGGTTCCTACGAGCAGTACTTC
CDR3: CASSLSPSGRGSYEQYF

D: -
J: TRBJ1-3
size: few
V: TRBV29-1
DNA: TGCAGCGTTGAAGGGCATGATGGAAACACCATATATTTT
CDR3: CSVEGHDGNTIYF

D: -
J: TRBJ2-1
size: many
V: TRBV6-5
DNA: TGTGCCAGCAGTTGGGGGAACAATGAGCAGTTCTTC
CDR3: CASSWGNNEQFF

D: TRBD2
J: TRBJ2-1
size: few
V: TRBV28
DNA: TGTGCCAGCAGCAGCCCTAGCGGGATCGCTGAGCAGTTCTTC
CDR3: CASSSPSGIAEQFF

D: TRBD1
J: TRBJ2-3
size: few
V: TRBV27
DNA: TGTGCCAGCAGTTTATTAAGACAGGGGGGCCCAGATACGCAGTATTTT
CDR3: CASSLLRQGGPDTQYF

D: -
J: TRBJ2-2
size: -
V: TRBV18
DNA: TGTGCCAGCTCATTGACCCTTTCTCCGTATTCGGGGGAGAACACCGGGGAGCTGTTTTTT
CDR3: CASSLTLSPYSGENTGELFF

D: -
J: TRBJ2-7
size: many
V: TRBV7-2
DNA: TGTGCCAGCAGCTTAGTCTACGAGCAGTACTTC
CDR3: CASSLVYEQYF

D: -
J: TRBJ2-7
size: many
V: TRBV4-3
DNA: TGCGCCAGCAGCCAGGGGACCAGAGCGGCTGACGAGCAGTACTTC
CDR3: CASSQGTRAADEQYF

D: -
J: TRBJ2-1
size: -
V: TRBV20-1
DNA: TGCAGTGCTTCAACCGGGACCAATTTATACAATGAGCAGTTCTTC
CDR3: CSASTGTNLYNEQFF

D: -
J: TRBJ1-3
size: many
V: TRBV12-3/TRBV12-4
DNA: TGTGCCAGCAGTTTATACGGGAGGTTTGGAAACACCATATATTTT
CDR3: CASSLYGRFGNTIYF

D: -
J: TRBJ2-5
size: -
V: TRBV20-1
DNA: TGCAGTGCTAGCGGCGGGGCCCGGTCGGAGACCCAGTACTTC
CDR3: CSASGGARSETQYF

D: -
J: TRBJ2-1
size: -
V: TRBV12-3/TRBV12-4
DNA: TGTGCCAGCACCCTGAGAGTACTAGGTGGGAGCTCCTACAATGAGCAGTTCTTC
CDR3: CASTLRVLGGSSYNEQFF

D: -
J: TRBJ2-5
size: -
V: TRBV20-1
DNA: TGCAGTGCTATAAATAAGGGGTTGACGGAGACCCAGTACTTC
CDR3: CSAINKGLTETQYF

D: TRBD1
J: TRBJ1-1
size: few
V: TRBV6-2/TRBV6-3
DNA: TGTGCCAGCAGCGGGACAGGGGTTGTTGAAGCTTTCTTT
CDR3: CASSGTGVVEAFF

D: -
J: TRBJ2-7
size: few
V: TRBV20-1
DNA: TGCAGTGCCGACCCATACGAGCAGTACTTC
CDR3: CSADPYEQYF

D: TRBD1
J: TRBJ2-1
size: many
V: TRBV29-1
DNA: TGCAGCGCGGGACAGGGGTACAATGAGCAGTTCTTC
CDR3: CSAGQGYNEQFF

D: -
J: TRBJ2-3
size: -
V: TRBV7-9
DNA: TGTGCCAGCAGCTTAGCCACGGTCCGCACAGATACGCAGTATTTT
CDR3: CASSLATVRTDTQYF

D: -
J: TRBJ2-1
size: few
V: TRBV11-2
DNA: TGTGCCAGCAGCTTACATGCGGGTAATGAGCAGTTCTTC
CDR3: CASSLHAGNEQFF